One T cell receptor beta chain is described in this entry. TCRdb's copy holds only in-frame clones and misses some; the assay was immunoSEQ multiplex PCR. The sample lists approximately 94,000 clones, roughly nine tenths occurring once. From germline, CDR1 is SGHDT and CDR2 YYEEEE. V was clipped by 5 bases and J by 6 bases; unmatched bases: 5. The CDR3 contains 14 residues. The data stem from a study of control samples from healthy donors and cancer patients. The sample comprised blood. The J gene is TRBJ1-5, the V gene TRBV5-6; 10 bases align to TRBD1. The sequence was obtained from a woman in her twenties or thirties in good health. CDR3 DNA: TGTGCCAGCAGTTACAGGGACAGGGGTCAGCCCCAGCATTTT. Its protein product is CASSYRDRGQPQHF.